This is a list of T cell receptor beta chains from one sample in a study of blood T cell repertoires in COVID-19. The data were produced by immunoSEQ multiplex PCR, yet TCRdb's version contains in-frame clones alone and is incomplete. Of about 270,000 clones listed, 80% to 90% are singletons. Sequences were obtained from PBMCs or T cells enriched from blood (not recorded which). The receptors originated from a woman between 18 and 30 years old who had recovered from COVID-19. Both conserved end residues are part of each CDR3. A D gene is named only where the DNA matches it firmly. For some rows the clone size is stated as once, few or many, or as a class when expanded; others skip it.

NA | once | TRBJ1-5 | TRBV28 | CASSLFGIEGQPQHF | TGTGCCAGCAGTTTATTCGGCATTGAGGGCCAGCCCCAGCATTTT
TRBD1 | NA | TRBJ1-4 | TRBV5-6 | CASRTGGEGEKLFF | TGTGCCAGCAGAACAGGGGGCGAGGGAGAAAAACTGTTTTTT
TRBD1 | NA | TRBJ1-2 | TRBV19 | CASSIALSGTGQYGYTF | TGTGCCAGTAGTATAGCCCTCTCCGGGACAGGGCAGTATGGCTACACCTTC
TRBD2 | NA | TRBJ2-7 | TRBV11-3 | CASSLASGVEQYF | TGTGCCAGCAGCTTGGCTAGCGGGGTGGAACAGTACTTC
NA | once | TRBJ1-5 | TRBV15 | CATSRGREGGQPQHF | TGTGCCACCAGCAGAGGCAGGGAAGGGGGTCAGCCCCAGCATTTT
NA | NA | TRBJ1-1 | TRBV7-3 | CASSFSGYTEAFF | TGTGCCAGCAGCTTTTCGGGGTACACTGAAGCTTTCTTT
NA | once | TRBJ1-2 | TRBV7-9 | CASSFSDYGYTF | TGTGCCAGCAGCTTTTCAGACTATGGCTACACCTTC
NA | few | TRBJ2-3 | TRBV15 | CATSRGDSLSDTQYF | TGTGCCACCAGCAGAGGAGATAGCTTAAGCGATACGCAGTATTTT
TRBD1 | NA | TRBJ2-1 | TRBV19 | CASSEQGSSSYNEQFF | TGTGCCAGTAGCGAACAGGGGTCAAGCTCCTACAATGAGCAGTTCTTC
TRBD1 | NA | TRBJ2-7 | TRBV3-1/TRBV3-2 | CASSQDLGQLTPVEQYF | TGTGCCAGCAGCCAAGATCTGGGACAGCTAACCCCGGTCGAGCAGTACTTC
NA | NA | TRBJ2-7 | TRBV5-1 | CASSLGYGLQYF | TGCGCCAGCAGCTTGGGATACGGACTTCAGTACTTC
TRBD2 | NA | TRBJ2-1 | TRBV29-1 | CSVASGGANEQFF | TGCAGCGTTGCTAGCGGGGGGGCTAATGAGCAGTTCTTC
NA | NA | TRBJ1-1 | TRBV7-9 | CASSLKSDLNTEAFF | TGTGCCAGCAGCTTAAAGTCGGACTTGAACACTGAAGCTTTCTTT
NA | NA | TRBJ1-6 | TRBV14 | CASRRTGYSPLHF | TGTGCCAGCAGACGGACGGGATATTCACCCCTCCACTTT
TRBD1 | once | TRBJ1-1 | TRBV7-2 | CASSTLGGQAKIEAFF | TGTGCCAGCAGCACATTAGGGGGACAGGCAAAGATTGAAGCTTTCTTT
NA | NA | TRBJ2-3 | TRBV28 | CASSLRGASTDTQYF | TGTGCCAGCAGTTTACGTGGGGCAAGCACAGATACGCAGTATTTT
TRBD1 | NA | TRBJ1-2 | TRBV19 | CASQQGINYGYTF | TGTGCCAGCCAACAGGGGATCAACTATGGCTACACCTTC
NA | NA | TRBJ1-3 | TRBV5-1 | CASSLMVGGSGNTIYF | TGCGCCAGCAGCTTGATGGTGGGGGGCTCTGGAAACACCATATATTTT
TRBD2 | NA | TRBJ2-3 | TRBV9 | CASSQWTSGGAATQYF | TGTGCCAGCAGCCAGTGGACTAGCGGGGGGGCAGCTACGCAGTATTTT
NA | NA | TRBJ1-6 | TRBV28 | CAGGGQTNSPLHF | TGTGCCGGGGGGGGCCAAACAAATTCACCCCTCCACTTT
NA | NA | TRBJ1-1 | TRBV28 | CASSPLQLPRTEAFF | TGTGCCAGCAGTCCCCTTCAGCTCCCGAGGACTGAAGCTTTCTTT
NA | NA | TRBJ2-7 | TRBV7-2 | CASSLGLNEQYF | TGTGCCAGCAGCTTGGGACTTAACGAGCAGTACTTC
NA | NA | TRBJ1-2 | TRBV7-8 | CASSLVPQWQGGGYTF | TGTGCCAGCAGCTTGGTCCCACAGTGGCAGGGAGGAGGCTACACCTTC
NA | few | TRBJ1-5 | TRBV5-1 | CASSLGQTSNQPQHF | TGCGCCAGCAGCTTGGGACAGACGAGTAATCAGCCCCAGCATTTT
NA | NA | TRBJ1-3 | TRBV5-1 | CASLQGLRGNTIYF | TGCGCCAGCCTACAGGGATTGAGAGGAAACACCATATATTTT
TRBD2 | NA | TRBJ2-3 | TRBV5-1 | CASSTGTSEGDTQYF | TGCGCCAGCAGCACTGGGACTAGCGAGGGGGATACGCAGTATTTT
TRBD2 | NA | TRBJ2-3 | TRBV5-6 | CASSLGMVLAGGTDTQYF | TGTGCCAGCAGCTTGGGGATGGTCCTAGCGGGGGGCACAGATACGCAGTATTTT
NA | NA | TRBJ1-5 | TRBV10-2 | CASSEPREQQPQHF | TGCGCCAGCAGTGAGCCCCGGGAGCAACAGCCCCAGCATTTT
TRBD1 | NA | TRBJ1-2 | TRBV27 | CASSSNRGLDYGYTF | TGTGCCAGCAGTTCCAACAGGGGGCTTGACTATGGCTACACCTTC
NA | NA | TRBJ2-2 | TRBV7-3 | CASSLTLTGELFF | TGTGCCAGCAGCTTAACTCTCACCGGGGAGCTGTTTTTT
NA | NA | TRBJ2-3 | TRBV3-1/TRBV3-2 | CASRDQGDTQYF | TGTGCCAGCAGGGACCAGGGAGATACGCAGTATTTT
TRBD1 | NA | TRBJ1-1 | TRBV2 | CASSEAGQGRGNTEAFF | TGTGCCAGCAGTGAAGCAGGACAGGGAAGGGGGAACACTGAAGCTTTCTTT
TRBD1 | once | TRBJ2-7 | TRBV12-3/TRBV12-4 | CASSPGGQGEQYF | TGTGCCAGCAGTCCTGGTGGACAGGGCGAGCAGTACTTC
NA | NA | TRBJ2-3 | TRBV19 | CASSIDHTSTDTQYF | TGTGCCAGTAGTATAGACCATACTAGCACAGATACGCAGTATTTT
TRBD2 | NA | TRBJ2-5 | TRBV5-4 | CASKAGGGETQYF | TGTGCCAGTAAGGCGGGGGGTGGGGAGACCCAGTACTTC
NA | few | TRBJ2-1 | TRBV6-5 | CASSYSILYNEQFF | TGTGCCAGCAGTTACTCAATTCTTTACAATGAGCAGTTCTTC
NA | NA | TRBJ2-7 | TRBV21-1 | CASSIGLGQACSDEQYF | TGTGCCAGCAGCATTGGTTTGGGACAGGCTTGCTCGGACGAGCAGTACTTC
NA | NA | TRBJ1-4 | TRBV6-1 | CASSGVLDSSLQKLFF | TGTGCCAGCAGTGGGGTTTTGGACAGCAGCTTACAAAAACTGTTTTTT
NA | NA | TRBJ1-4 | TRBV30 | CAWSVSTAEKLFF | TGTGCCTGGAGTGTGTCGACAGCGGAAAAACTGTTTTTT
NA | NA | TRBJ1-1 | TRBV3-1/TRBV3-2 | CASSPRGGDTEAFF | TGTGCCAGCAGTCCCAGGGGCGGTGACACTGAAGCTTTCTTT
TRBD1 | NA | TRBJ1-1 | TRBV12-3/TRBV12-4 | CASRGQERTEAFF | TGTGCCAGCAGGGGACAGGAACGCACTGAAGCTTTCTTT
TRBD1 | NA | TRBJ1-3 | TRBV2 | CASREDRAGNTIYF | TGTGCCAGCAGGGAGGACAGGGCTGGAAACACCATATATTTT
TRBD2 | NA | TRBJ2-3 | TRBV5-5 | CASTPHVAGGPDTQYF | TGTGCCAGCACCCCACACGTGGCGGGGGGGCCAGATACGCAGTATTTT
TRBD1 | NA | TRBJ1-1 | TRBV5-1 | CASSAGQVSGAFF | TGCGCCAGCAGCGCGGGACAGGTTTCCGGAGCTTTCTTT
NA | many | TRBJ1-6 | TRBV6-5 | CASSLTTDNSPLHF | TGTGCCAGCAGTTTGACGACAGATAATTCACCCCTCCACTTT
NA | NA | TRBJ1-1 | TRBV29-1 | CSPARLSLLEAFF | TGCAGCCCTGCACGGTTATCACTGCTTGAAGCTTTCTTT
NA | few | TRBJ2-2 | TRBV5-1 | CASSLDRGTGELFF | TGCGCCAGCAGCTTGGATAGGGGGACCGGGGAGCTGTTTTTT
NA | once | TRBJ1-5 | TRBV28 | CASSLVNNQPQHF | TGTGCCAGCAGTTTAGTCAACAATCAGCCCCAGCATTTT
NA | NA | TRBJ1-2 | TRBV5-4 | CASSLPNRVQPGYTF | TGTGCCAGCAGCTTGCCTAACAGGGTCCAACCTGGCTACACCTTC
NA | NA | TRBJ1-4 | TRBV2 | CASSQGQINEKLFF | TGTGCCAGCAGTCAAGGACAGATTAATGAAAAACTGTTTTTT
NA | NA | TRBJ1-1 | TRBV3-1/TRBV3-2 | CASSRSRDLFF | TGTGCCAGCAGCCGCTCGCGGGATCTCTTCTTT
TRBD2 | NA | TRBJ2-1 | TRBV7-3 | CASSEPGLRSYNEQFF | TGTGCCAGCAGCGAACCGGGACTACGCTCCTACAATGAGCAGTTCTTC
NA | NA | TRBJ1-5 | TRBV6-5 | CASSYGRGGQPQHF | TGTGCCAGCAGTTACGGGAGGGGCGGTCAGCCCCAGCATTTT
NA | NA | TRBJ2-1 | TRBV5-1 | CASSLDRSSYNEQFF | TGCGCCAGCAGCTTGGACAGGAGCTCCTACAATGAGCAGTTCTTC
TRBD1 | few | TRBJ1-1 | TRBV7-9 | CASSSDRTNTEAFF | TGTGCCAGCAGCTCGGACAGGACGAACACTGAAGCTTTCTTT
TRBD1 | NA | TRBJ1-2 | TRBV6-1 | CASSEFRDRNGYTF | TGTGCCAGCAGTGAATTCCGGGACAGGAACGGCTACACCTTC
TRBD1 | NA | TRBJ2-7 | TRBV27 | CASSLGQGAYEQYF | TGTGCCAGCAGTCTCGGACAGGGGGCCTACGAGCAGTACTTC
NA | NA | TRBJ1-5 | TRBV6-1 | CASSEGKEGGNQPQHF | TGTGCCAGCAGTGAAGGCAAGGAAGGGGGCAATCAGCCCCAGCATTTT
NA | NA | TRBJ1-6 | TRBV9 | CATAGADDNSPLHF | TGTGCCACAGCAGGCGCAGACGACAATTCACCCCTCCACTTT
NA | NA | TRBJ1-1 | TRBV6-4 | CASSDGGAFDEAFF | TGTGCCAGCAGTGACGGTGGGGCTTTCGATGAAGCTTTCTTT